The entry that follows covers one T cell receptor beta chain sequence. Its antigen remains unidentified. No per-base quality is available; no much larger clone lies one base away. Different DNA sequences within this sample yield the same CDR3. This specimen belongs to a study of beta chain features in type 1 diabetes (dated by TCRdb to 2017 to 2018). A note on the overall study: No differences in mean age, gender distribution, total cell number or subset yield were found between patients and healthy donors. A total of roughly 100 million sorted cells were examined across all samples, and the number of cells per subset was strongly correlated with RNA yield. The study compared TCRB repertoires of sorted circulating CD4+ T cell subsets between recently diagnosed type 1 diabetes patients and matched healthy donors. Regulatory and stem cell-like memory subsets were isolated from only 8 patients and about eight healthy donors, whereas naive and central memory subsets came from all 28 donors. What the research found in general, with its limitations: Type 1 diabetes patients showed a moderate but significant shortening of TCRB CDR3 length in all four CD4+ subsets. At VDJ recombination sites, patients with type 1 diabetes made fewer insertions and deleted more nucleotides, a pattern implying thymic rearrangement abnormalities. Because cDNA was sequenced instead of genomic DNA, activated cells with high expression could be over-represented, although the groups did not differ in activation or CD3 levels. Because the HLA sub-analyses included only small numbers of individuals, any influence of HLA type on TCRB rearrangement was left unresolved. Shorter templates might be favored by PCR, yet because patient and control samples were amplified and corrected together, any such skew would affect both groups equally. Naive, central memory and regulatory TCRB repertoires appeared to be more alike among patients than among healthy donors.

A single peripheral blood draw of approximately 120 mL on average was collected from each donor into heparinised tubes. Using a panel that included CD45RO, CCR7, CD25, CD127, CD95 and CD27, naive, central memory, regulatory and stem cell-like memory CD4+ T cells were sorted on a BD FACSAria II. Every sorted population had a purity above 98%. Right away, PBMCs were isolated by Lymphoprep density gradient centrifugation and were stained directly, with no culture step. So that batch effects would be minimized, each experiment stained and sorted samples in pairs, pairing one healthy donor with one patient. Cut back by 1 base and 9 bases, the V and J ends lie 7 bases apart. The CDR3 goes from the cysteine to the phenylalanine over 12 residues. The only DNA kept is the CDR3, 36 bases in frame from the first base. CDR1 SGHTA and CDR2 FQGNSA are derived from the germline V gene. All of the isolated RNA was reverse transcribed with the High Capacity cDNA Reverse Transcription Kit, so expressed TCRB transcripts were sequenced. Naive, central memory and regulatory T cell samples underwent deep immunoSEQ sequencing, averaging around 3.9 million total reads per sample. Sorted cells were lysed in RLT buffer and RNA was extracted with DNase-treated RNeasy Micro or Mini kits, depending on cell number. Each cell subset was processed separately to prevent cross-contamination, with patient and healthy donor samples processed together. The immunoSEQ multiplex PCR was used to amplify TCRB sequences from cDNA, generating 87-bp fragments that spanned the CDR3 region. Sequencing of the amplicons was done on the Illumina HiSeq platform. The original pipeline was this. PCR bias was computationally corrected using synthetic template baselines, reads within Hamming distance 2 were collapsed, and singletons that could not be merged were discarded. By aligning reads against IMGT, V, D and J genes, CDR3 length, and insertions or deletions at six rearrangement sites were assigned. Within each subset, clonotype counts were normalized to sorted cell number, and only after that were true diversity and Gini coefficients computed with the tcR R package. Repertoire sharing was quantified using the overlap coefficient calculated on TCRB nucleotide sequences. Out-of-frame TCRB sequences from naive cells were analyzed as a proxy for the pre-selection repertoire. Held by TCRdb, this immuneACCESS table contains in-frame sequences only and omits some clones. Under half of the omission traces to an unresolved V gene where checked; the cause of the rest is unknown. Clonal size and the V and J genes are those of that table, whereas D and trimming came from the DNA. This sample comprises hundreds of thousands of clones, approximately 30% of them detected only once. The ten top clones hold roughly 0.06% of the sample.

This TCR was recovered from a man younger than 35 in good health. Input material: naive CD4+ T cells from blood. Per the publication, the cell subset or site label means: true naive CD4+ T cells. The chain links TRBV7-2 with TRBJ2-1; a weak D assignment points to TRBD1 (5 bases agree). The encoded CDR3 is CASSLVGREQFF. In nucleotide form, the sequence is TGTGCCAGCAGCTTAGTGGGGCGTGAGCAGTTCTTC.